What follows is one TCR beta chain and its context. Its specific antigen is unknown. No base quality values were provided; no much bigger clone lies one nucleotide off. CDR1 and CDR2 (SGHRS, YFSETQ) derive from the germline V gene. The junction shows trimming of 0 bases on V and 2 bases on J, plus 14 bases between the germline ends. Reading from cysteine to phenylalanine, the CDR3 counts 16 amino acids. Only the CDR3 DNA stays, 48 bases, in frame from base 1. The entry originates in a study of T cell repertoires in cytomegalovirus infection (dated 2019 in TCRdb). Turning to the overall study: Recently identified HLA-C-restricted CMV epitopes, whose presentation resists viral immunomodulation, were targeted by peptide stimulations together with well-studied HLA-B-restricted epitopes. Donor HLA type was relevant to the analysis, as public TCR beta signatures indicated carriage of CMV infection together with the matching HLA type. General study outcomes and caveats: In both this cohort and an independent cohort of some 380 donors, the cumulative frequency of public TCR beta family members distinguished carriers of CMV infection plus the relevant HLA type. The ex vivo response was dominated by HLA-C-restricted CMV-specific TCR beta clonotypes, which also provided the single most frequent clonotype in two of eight donors.

TCRdb names Illumina HiSeq 1500 as the instrument used. TCRdb applied fastp at Q25 and MiXCR to the public reads, then kept only in-frame beta chains. Rows are unified per CDR3 protein, each entry keeping the most common DNA and genes. The sample contains around 750,000 distinct CDR3 sequences, approximately 30% of them found a single time. Around 11% of the sample rests with the top ten. The meaning of the sample's treatment or condition label: in vitro stimulation with specific CMV peptide epitopes to enrich CMV-specific T cells. The sequencing here drew on cultured CD8+ T cells from PBMCs, taken from culture after CMV antigen stimulation. The source of this sequence is a human donor in good health (CMV status not recorded). Some clones in this sample may be carry-over from other donors' samples. The chain was built from TRBV5-1 and TRBJ2-5; the D gene is perhaps TRBD1, from 7 matching bases. The DNA reads as follows: TGCGCCAGCAGCTTGGATCCAGGGGGGTTACAAGAGACCCAGTACTTC. This encodes CASSLDPGGLQETQYF.